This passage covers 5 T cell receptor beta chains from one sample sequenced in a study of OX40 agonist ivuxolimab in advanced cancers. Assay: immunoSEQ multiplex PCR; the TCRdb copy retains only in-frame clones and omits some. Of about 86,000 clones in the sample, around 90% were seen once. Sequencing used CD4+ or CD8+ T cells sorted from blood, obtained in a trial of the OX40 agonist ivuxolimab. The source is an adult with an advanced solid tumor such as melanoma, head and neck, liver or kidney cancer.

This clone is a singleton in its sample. The CDR3 sequence is CASTNLGELGYTF. Here the CDR3 DNA reads TGTGCCAGCACTAATCTGGGAGAGTTGGGCTACACCTTC. The V and J genes are TRBV6-5 and TRBJ1-2; no clear D gene. Germline CDR1 is MNHEY and CDR2 is SVGAGI. The CDR3 contains 13 residues. V was shortened by 7 bases and J by 8 bases, with 17 bases between the two germline ends.

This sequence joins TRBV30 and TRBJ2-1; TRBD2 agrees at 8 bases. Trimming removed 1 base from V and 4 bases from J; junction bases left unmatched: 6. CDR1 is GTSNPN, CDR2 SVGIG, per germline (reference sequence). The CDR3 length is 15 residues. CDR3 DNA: TGTGCCTGGAGTGAGCGGGAGTGGGCGTACAATGAGCAGTTCTTC. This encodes CAWSEREWAYNEQFF.

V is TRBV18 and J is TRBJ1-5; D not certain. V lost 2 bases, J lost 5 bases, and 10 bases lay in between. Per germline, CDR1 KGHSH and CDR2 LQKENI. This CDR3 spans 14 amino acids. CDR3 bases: TGTGCCAGCTCACCAGGCGGTGACCATCAGCCCCAGCATTTT. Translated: CASSPGGDHQPQHF.

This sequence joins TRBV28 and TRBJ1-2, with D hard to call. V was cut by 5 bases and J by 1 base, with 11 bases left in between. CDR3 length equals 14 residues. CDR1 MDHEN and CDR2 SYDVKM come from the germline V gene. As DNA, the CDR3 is TGTGCCAGCAGTACCCCAGCAGTTAACTATGGCTACACCTTC. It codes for CASSTPAVNYGYTF.

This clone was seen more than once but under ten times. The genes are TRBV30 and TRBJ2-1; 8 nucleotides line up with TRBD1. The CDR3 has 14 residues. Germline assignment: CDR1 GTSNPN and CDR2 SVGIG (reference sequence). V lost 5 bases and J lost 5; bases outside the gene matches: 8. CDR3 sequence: CAWETGTGNNEQFF. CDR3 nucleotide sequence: TGTGCCTGGGAAACCGGGACAGGAAACAATGAGCAGTTCTTC.